One and the same sample provided the 22 T cell receptor beta chains below, sequenced in a study of OX40 agonist ivuxolimab in advanced cancers. The library relied on the immunoSEQ multiplex PCR assay. The immuneACCESS repertoire file appears here via TCRdb, limited to in-frame rearrangements. These files lack a portion of the clones; in checked studies, under half of the deficit traces to unresolved V genes, and the cause of the others is not known. The sample has about 96,000 clones on record, under 85% of them singletons. The ten biggest clones cover about 5.8% of the sample. The sequenced sample was CD4+ or CD8+ T cells sorted from blood, obtained in a trial of the OX40 agonist ivuxolimab. Receptor source: an adult with an advanced solid tumor such as melanoma, head and neck, liver or kidney cancer.

This rearrangement joins TRBV18 to TRBJ2-7; TRBD2 is a possible D gene (5 bases). The CDR3 is 15 amino acids. From germline, CDR1 is KGHSH and CDR2 LQKENI. Trimming left V 2 bases short and J 0 bases short, with 11 bases between. The CDR3 spells CASSPTTGSSYEQYF. In DNA form, the CDR3 reads TGTGCCAGCTCACCAACGACGGGGAGCTCCTACGAGCAGTACTTC. Based on the CDR3 plus reference TRBV18 and TRBJ2-7, the full variable domain is NAGVMQNPRHLVRRRGQEARLRCSPMKGHSHVYWYRQLPEEGLKFMVYLQKENIIDESGMPKERFSAEFPKEGPSILRIQQVVRGDSAAYFCASSPTTGSSYEQYFGPGTRLTVT.

J is TRBJ1-4 and V is TRBV2, with 8 positions matching TRBD1. CDR3 length: 14 amino acids. CDR1 and CDR2 (germline): SNHLY, FYNNEI. Trimming took 6 bases from V and 6 from J; bases not matched to a gene: 6. The CDR3 here is CASRGQGEDEKLFF. The CDR3 nucleotides are TGTGCCAGCAGAGGACAGGGCGAAGATGAAAAACTGTTTTTT.

The chain carries TRBV6-5 and TRBJ1-1; the D is unclear. The V end was cut by 6 bases, the J end by 4 bases, with 18 bases between. The CDR3 is made up of 15 amino acids. The germline CDR1 and CDR2 sequences are MNHEY and SVGAGI. The CDR3 nucleotides read TGTGCCAGCAGACGCCCGGGCATTGTAGGCACTGAAGCTTTCTTT. Its protein is CASRRPGIVGTEAFF.

The CDR3 nucleotides read TGTGCCAGCAGCCCGATCCTCTTAAGCTCCTACGAGCAGTACTTC. Amino acid sequence: CASSPILLSSYEQYF. This chain connects TRBV7-3 to TRBJ2-7; D not certain. CDR3 length: 15 amino acids. The V end lost 5 bases, the J end lost 0 bases, and 14 bases lay between the germline ends. Germline V lookup: CDR1 SGHTA, CDR2 FQGTGA.

This clone was seen a single time. This chain joins TRBV4-3 and TRBJ1-3; no firm D call. Trimming pared 0 bases from V and 8 bases from J, leaving 11 bases between. CDR1 LGHNA and CDR2 YSLEER come from the germline V gene. This CDR3 region has 14 residues. CDR3 loop: CASSQDLAGDTIYF. For the CDR3, the DNA is TGCGCCAGCAGCCAAGATCTCGCCGGGGACACCATATATTTT.

The chain combines TRBV27 with TRBJ1-1, with D possibly being TRBD1 (5 bases). Deletions cut 3 bases from V and 11 bases from J, with 16 bases between. CDR3 length equals 13 residues. Germline CDR1 is MNHEY and CDR2 is SMNVEV (reference sequence). The CDR3 spells CASSFLELDTAFF. CDR3 bases: TGTGCCAGCAGTTTTTTGGAGCTGGACACCGCTTTCTTT.

The chain couples TRBV7-9 to TRBJ1-2; TRBD1 matches 9 bases. The CDR3 covers 15 residues. The trim removed 7 bases at V and 9 bases at J, leaving 15 bases unmatched. Looked up from germline, CDR1 is SEHNR and CDR2 is FQNEAQ (reference sequence). The CDR3 region has the DNA TGTGCCAGCACCCGCGATTTAGGGACAGGGAATCGCTACACCTTC. Translated, it gives CASTRDLGTGNRYTF.

The chain links TRBV6-5 to TRBJ2-5; TRBD1 might be the D (5 bases). V lost 7 bases, J lost 5 bases, and 14 bases lay in between. The germline gives CDR1 MNHEY, CDR2 SVGAGI. The CDR3 is 13 amino acids. The CDR3 protein is CASTSGKGETQYF. The CDR3 nucleotides are TGTGCCAGCACATCAGGGAAGGGGGAGACCCAGTACTTC.

The chain couples TRBV11-2 to TRBJ2-7; a possible D gene is TRBD1 (6 bases). The CDR3 is 14 residues long. V was shortened by 1 base and J by 3 bases, with 10 bases between the two germline ends. CDR1 and CDR2 from the germline V gene are SGHAT and FQNNGV. The CDR3 coding sequence is TGTGCCAGCAGCTTAGGCAGGGGTTTCTACGAGCAGTACTTC. It is translated as CASSLGRGFYEQYF.

This chain uses TRBV12-5 with TRBJ1-4; D uncertain. V lost 6 bases and J 5 bases, leaving 1 base between the germline ends. The germline V gene encodes CDR1 LGHNT and CDR2 FRNRAP. This CDR3 is 10 amino acids long. The CDR3 coding sequence is TGTGCTAGTGGAAATGAAAAACTGTTTTTT. Translated, it gives CASGNEKLFF.

The chain combines TRBV30 with TRBJ1-3; no definite D call. CDR1 GTSNPN and CDR2 SVGIG come from the germline V gene (reference sequence). Deletions cut 1 base from V and 0 bases from J, with 4 bases between. The length of the CDR3 is 13 residues. DNA for the CDR3: TGTGCCTGGAGTGGAGGCTCTGGAAACACCATATATTTT. Its protein is CAWSGGSGNTIYF.

The V gene is TRBV7-2, the J gene TRBJ2-3; a possible D gene is TRBD2 (6 bases). Germline lookup yields CDR1 SGHTA and CDR2 FQGNSA. Trimming took off 3 bases at V and 6 bases at J, with 13 bases between the two ends. The length of the CDR3 is 14 residues. The CDR3 loop is CASSFRWAGDTQYF. The DNA for the CDR3 is TGTGCCAGCAGCTTTCGTTGGGCGGGGGATACGCAGTATTTT.

The V gene is TRBV4-3, the J gene TRBJ1-3; 8 bases agree with TRBD1. The length of the CDR3 is 14 residues. The ends lost 0 bases at V and 7 bases at J; junction bases unmatched: 2. The germline gives CDR1 LGHNA, CDR2 YSLEER. CDR3 residues: CASSQDAGGNTIYF. DNA for the CDR3: TGCGCCAGCAGCCAAGATGCAGGGGGCAACACCATATATTTT.

The chain joins TRBV6-5 to TRBJ2-7; D remains unclear. There are 11 residues in the CDR3. The germline V gene has CDR1 MNHEY and CDR2 SVGAGI. The germline V and J ends were trimmed by 5 bases and 5 bases, with 7 bases remaining between them. CDR3 loop: CASSRAHEQYF. The CDR3 nucleotides read TGTGCCAGCAGTCGGGCCCACGAGCAGTACTTC.

The genes are TRBV19 and TRBJ2-3; unclear D gene. Looked up from germline, CDR1 is LNHDA and CDR2 is SQIVND (reference sequence). This CDR3 contains 15 residues. V was pared by 2 bases and J by 0 bases, with 9 bases between. As DNA, the CDR3 is TGTGCCAGTAGTATATTCCGGAGTAGCACAGATACGCAGTATTTT. This codes for CASSIFRSSTDTQYF. Supplemented by reference TRBV19 and TRBJ2-3, the full variable domain reads DGGITQSPKYLFRKEGQNVTLSCEQNLNHDAMYWYRQDPGQGLRLIYYSQIVNDFQKGDIAEGYSVSREKKESFPLTVTSAQKNPTAFYLCASSIFRSSTDTQYFGPGTRLTVL.

This clone was observed a few times. This rearrangement joins TRBV5-6 to TRBJ1-1; TRBD1 agrees at 7 bases. V lost 3 bases and J lost 0; bases outside the gene matches: 2. This CDR3 comprises 14 residues. Per the germline V gene, CDR1 is SGHDT and CDR2 is YYEEEE. The CDR3 protein is CASSSTGVNTEAFF. In DNA form, the CDR3 reads TGTGCCAGCAGCTCTACAGGGGTGAACACTGAAGCTTTCTTT.

The chain recombines TRBV7-2 with TRBJ2-3, with 12 bases matching TRBD2. Unmatched junction bases numbered 9, after V lost 5 bases and J lost 0 bases. The CDR3 is 18 residues long. Germline CDR1 reads SGHTA; CDR2 reads FQGNSA. CDR3 sequence: CASSPPPTSGGSTDTQYF. Written as DNA, the CDR3 is TGTGCCAGCAGCCCTCCTCCGACTAGCGGGGGAAGCACAGATACGCAGTATTTT.

In this sample, this clone turned up once. The chain is built from TRBV5-1 and TRBJ2-3; D gene unclear. The CDR3 covers 12 residues. Germline CDR1 SGHRS, CDR2 YFSETQ. The ends were cut back, 4 bases at V and 6 bases at J, with 9 bases in the middle. This CDR3 reads CASSPMGDTQYF. As DNA, the CDR3 is TGCGCCAGCAGCCCAATGGGGGATACGCAGTATTTT.

The chain combines TRBV4-3 with TRBJ2-1, with D perhaps TRBD1 or TRBD2 (5 bases each). The germline CDR1 and CDR2 sequences are LGHNA and YSLEER. Trimming stripped 4 bases from V and 2 bases from J, with 9 bases between. The CDR3 totals 14 residues. The CDR3 nucleotides read TGCGCCAGCAGCCGGGACGGACCCTACAATGAGCAGTTCTTC. Its translation: CASSRDGPYNEQFF.

This clone has a handful of counts. The same CDR3 also results from other DNA sequences found in this sample. V usage is TRBV4-1 and J usage is TRBJ1-5; D gene uncertain. The CDR3 spans 13 residues. Between the trimmed V and J ends, which lost 0 bases and 2 bases, there was a span of 2 bases. CDR1 and CDR2 from the germline V gene are MGHRA and YSYEKL. The CDR3 bases are TGCGCCAGCAGCCAAGATGGCAATCAGCCCCAGCATTTT. This translates into CASSQDGNQPQHF.

This chain connects TRBV2 to TRBJ2-5; unclear D gene. Germline CDR1 reads SNHLY; CDR2 reads FYNNEI. V lost 4 bases and J 5 bases, leaving 14 bases between the germline ends. The CDR3 has 14 residues. CDR3 sequence (DNA): TGTGCCAGCAGTGCCCTTCGTTACGGGGAGACCCAGTACTTC. The encoded protein is CASSALRYGETQYF.

CDR3 sequence: CASSADPATYEQYF. Here the CDR3 DNA reads TGTGCCAGCAGCGCGGACCCGGCAACCTACGAGCAGTACTTC. The chain employs TRBV9 and TRBJ2-7; no reliable D call. Germline V gene data show CDR1 as SGDLS and CDR2 as YYNGEE. There are 14 residues in the CDR3. Trimming removed 3 bases from V and 2 bases from J, with 12 bases in between.